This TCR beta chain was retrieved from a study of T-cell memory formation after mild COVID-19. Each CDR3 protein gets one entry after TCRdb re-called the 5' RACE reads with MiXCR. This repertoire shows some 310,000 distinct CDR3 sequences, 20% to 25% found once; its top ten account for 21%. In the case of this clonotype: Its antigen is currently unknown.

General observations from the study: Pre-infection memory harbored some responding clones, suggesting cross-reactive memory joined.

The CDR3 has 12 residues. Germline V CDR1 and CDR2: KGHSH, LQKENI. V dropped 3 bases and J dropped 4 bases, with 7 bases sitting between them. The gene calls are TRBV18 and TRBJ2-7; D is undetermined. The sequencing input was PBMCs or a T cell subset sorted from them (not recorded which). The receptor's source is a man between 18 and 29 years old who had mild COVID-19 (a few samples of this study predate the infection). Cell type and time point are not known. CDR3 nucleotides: TGTGCCAGCTCACCGGGGATGTACGAGCAGTACTTC. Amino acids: CASSPGMYEQYF. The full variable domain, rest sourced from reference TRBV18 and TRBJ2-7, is NAGVMQNPRHLVRRRGQEARLRCSPMKGHSHVYWYRQLPEEGLKFMVYLQKENIIDESGMPKERFSAEFPKEGPSILRIQQVVRGDSAAYFCASSPGMYEQYFGPGTRLTVT.